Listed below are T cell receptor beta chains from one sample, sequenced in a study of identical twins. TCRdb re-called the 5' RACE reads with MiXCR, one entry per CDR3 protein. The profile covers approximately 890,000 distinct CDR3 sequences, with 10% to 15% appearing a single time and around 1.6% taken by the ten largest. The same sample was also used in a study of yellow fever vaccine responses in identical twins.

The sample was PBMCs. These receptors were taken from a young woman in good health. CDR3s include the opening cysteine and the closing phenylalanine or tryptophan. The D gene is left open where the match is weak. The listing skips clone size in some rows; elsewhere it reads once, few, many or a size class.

CASKPGALPLGNEQFF	TGTGCCAGTAAACCTGGGGCACTTCCCCTAGGGAATGAGCAGTTCTTC	.	.	TRBJ2-1	TRBV28
CASSLEGRNEQFF	TGTGCCAGCAGCTTAGAAGGGCGAAATGAGCAGTTCTTC	.	.	TRBJ2-1	TRBV7-6
CASRVTSGPEETQYF	TGCGCCAGCAGAGTTACTAGCGGGCCCGAAGAGACCCAGTACTTC	.	TRBD2	TRBJ2-5	TRBV5-1
CASSSGFSQPQHF	TGTGCCAGCAGCTCAGGGTTCTCTCAGCCCCAGCATTTT	few	.	TRBJ1-5	TRBV7-9
CASRTGLAGEATYNEQFF	TGCGCCAGCAGGACGGGACTAGCGGGAGAGGCGACCTACAATGAGCAGTTCTTC	few	TRBD2	TRBJ2-1	TRBV10-2
CSAREPGRNTEAFF	TGCAGTGCTAGAGAACCTGGCCGGAACACTGAAGCTTTCTTT	few	.	TRBJ1-1	TRBV20-1
CASSVGHGTYEQYF	TGTGCCAGCAGTGTAGGACATGGAACCTACGAGCAGTACTTC	many	.	TRBJ2-7	TRBV25-1
CASSPLIGTGARETQYF	TGTGCCAGCTCACCCCTGATTGGGACAGGGGCACGAGAGACCCAGTACTTC	.	TRBD1	TRBJ2-5	TRBV18
CATSRVPGTQETQYF	TGTGCCACCAGCAGAGTTCCGGGAACTCAAGAGACCCAGTACTTC	few	.	TRBJ2-5	TRBV15
CASSLNVFGGELFF	TGTGCCAGCAGCTTAAATGTCTTCGGCGGGGAGCTGTTTTTT	.	.	TRBJ2-2	TRBV7-2
CASILEKLNTEAFF	.	.	.	TRBJ1-1	TRBV2
CSAREPLMGTEAFF	TGCAGTGCCCGGGAGCCGTTGATGGGCACTGAAGCTTTCTTT	few	.	TRBJ1-1	TRBV20-1
CASSPQSFGETQYF	TGTGCCAGCAGCCCCCAGTCTTTCGGCGAGACCCAGTACTTC	few	.	TRBJ2-5	TRBV9
CASSPQGRILGTEAFF	TGTGCCAGCAGCCCGCAGGGACGGATCTTGGGAACTGAAGCTTTCTTT	.	.	TRBJ1-1	TRBV7-9
CASSQILAGGPNTGELFF	TGCGCCAGCAGCCAAATACTAGCGGGGGGCCCGAACACCGGGGAGCTGTTTTTT	.	TRBD2	TRBJ2-2	TRBV4-1
CSAPGQVYGEQFF	TGCAGTGCTCCGGGACAGGTCTACGGTGAGCAGTTCTTC	few	TRBD1	TRBJ2-1	TRBV20-1
CSAPDRAYNEQFF	TGCAGTGCTCCTGACAGGGCTTACAATGAGCAGTTCTTC	many	TRBD1	TRBJ2-1	TRBV20-1
CSARLYNEQFF	TGCAGTGCTAGACTTTACAATGAGCAGTTCTTC	.	.	TRBJ2-1	TRBV20-1
CASRDQAGETQYF	TGTGCCAGCAGGGACCAGGCAGGGGAGACCCAGTACTTC	.	.	TRBJ2-5	TRBV27
CASSYQGNNSPLHF	TGTGCCAGCAGTTACCAGGGGAATAATTCACCCCTCCACTTT	few	.	TRBJ1-6	TRBV6-5
CASSVALAGYNEQFF	TGTGCCAGCAGCGTAGCACTAGCGGGGTACAATGAGCAGTTCTTC	.	TRBD2	TRBJ2-1	TRBV9
CASRRTEDNEQFF	TGTGCCAGCAGAAGGACGGAGGACAATGAGCAGTTCTTC	few	.	TRBJ2-1	TRBV2
CASSLGGQGTQPQHF	TGTGCCAGCAGTTTAGGGGGACAGGGGACTCAGCCCCAGCATTTT	.	TRBD1	TRBJ1-5	TRBV12-3/TRBV12-4
CATSRDELVGIQDTQYF	TGTGCCACCAGCAGAGATGAGCTAGTTGGGATCCAAGATACGCAGTATTTT	many	.	TRBJ2-3	TRBV15
CASSEEWFPSYEQYF	TGTGCCAGCAGTGAAGAATGGTTCCCATCCTACGAGCAGTACTTC	few	.	TRBJ2-7	TRBV6-1
CASSSRGASYEQYF	TGCGCCAGCAGCTCCCGGGGGGCCTCCTACGAGCAGTACTTC	many	.	TRBJ2-7	TRBV5-1
CSVQRVTDTQYF	TGCAGCGTTCAACGGGTCACAGATACGCAGTATTTT	few	.	TRBJ2-3	TRBV29-1
CASSQPYDSPPGPQHF	TGCGCCAGCAGCCAACCTTACGACAGTCCTCCGGGGCCCCAGCATTTT	few	.	TRBJ1-5	TRBV4-1
CATRGTSGMNEQFF	TGCGCCACCAGAGGGACTAGCGGGATGAATGAGCAGTTCTTC	.	TRBD2	TRBJ2-1	TRBV5-1
CASSVFLPLGGTRIIEIPPLHF	TGTGCCAGCAGTGTATTTTTACCCTTAGGGGGGACTAGGATTATTGAAATCCCACCCCTCCACTTT	few	.	TRBJ1-6	TRBV25-1
CASSQDLGVTGNTIYF	TGTGCCAGCAGCCAAGATTTGGGGGTTACAGGAAACACCATATATTTT	few	.	TRBJ1-3	TRBV4-2
CASSLGLAEIKLNTGELFF	TGTGCCAGCAGTTTGGGACTAGCGGAAATTAAACTGAACACCGGGGAGCTGTTTTTT	.	TRBD2	TRBJ2-2	TRBV12-3/TRBV12-4
CASSLGVTAGGAFF	TGCGCCAGCAGCTTGGGCGTTACGGCAGGGGGCGCTTTCTTC	few	TRBD1	TRBJ2-1	TRBV5-1
CASSVTHPGGYRNTGELFF	TGTGCCAGCAGCGTGACCCACCCCGGAGGGTATCGGAACACCGGGGAGCTGTTTTTT	few	.	TRBJ2-2	TRBV5-4
CASSLGAYSNQPQHF	TGTGCCAGCAGCCTAGGGGCTTATAGCAATCAGCCCCAGCATTTT	many	.	TRBJ1-5	TRBV7-9
CASSPAGTSGRARQFF	TGTGCCAGCAGCCCCGCCGGGACTAGCGGGAGGGCCAGGCAGTTCTTC	.	TRBD2	TRBJ2-1	TRBV7-3
CASSYSQSGQLVAGELFF	TGTGCCAGCAGTTACTCGCAATCAGGGCAGCTTGTTGCCGGGGAGCTGTTTTTT	many	.	TRBJ2-2	TRBV6-5
CAISTGNGANVLTF	TGTGCCATCAGTACAGGGAATGGGGCCAACGTCCTGACTTTC	.	.	TRBJ2-6	TRBV10-3
CASSLLGPPDTQYF	TGCGCCAGCAGCTTGTTGGGGCCTCCAGATACGCAGTATTTT	few	.	TRBJ2-3	TRBV5-1
CASSPVRGRETQYF	TGTGCCAGCAGCCCGGTCAGGGGCCGGGAGACCCAGTACTTC	.	.	TRBJ2-5	TRBV27
CASSLTVANEQFF	TGTGCCAGCAGTTTAACGGTTGCCAATGAGCAGTTCTTC	.	.	TRBJ2-1	TRBV27
CASSASGLETNEQFF	TGTGCCAGCAGCGCATCGGGACTAGAGACCAATGAGCAGTTCTTC	few	TRBD2	TRBJ2-1	TRBV9
CSARGVDSGNSPLHF	TGCAGTGCTAGAGGAGTAGACAGCGGAAATTCACCCCTCCACTTT	.	.	TRBJ1-6	TRBV20-1
CARETSGGHEQYF	TGTGCCCGAGAGACTAGCGGAGGCCACGAGCAGTACTTC	.	TRBD2	TRBJ2-7	TRBV2
CASSLDPAGTGTQYF	TGTGCCAGCAGCTTAGACCCAGCGGGGACTGGGACCCAGTACTTC	.	TRBD2	TRBJ2-5	TRBV7-6
CASSFALSWELFF	TGTGCCAGCAGCTTCGCTCTCAGTTGGGAGCTGTTTTTT	many	.	TRBJ2-2	TRBV5-6